A selection of T cell receptor beta chains follows, all from one sample in a study of cytomegalovirus exposure and HLA in healthy donors. Clones were read by immunoSEQ multiplex PCR, and TCRdb kept only the in-frame ones, dropping some. The sample lists roughly 80,000 clones; less than 85% were seen once. The sequenced material came from PBMCs. Receptors originate from a woman aged 45 to 65 in good health and CMV-seronegative. Each CDR3 is given without its conserved first and last residue. The order of the fields is V gene, CDR3 protein.

>TRBV27
SSGSYNEQF
>TRBV28
ASSFGGFSTYEQY
>TRBV28
ASSSVRGNEKLF
>TRBV30
AGGRTASYGYT
>TRBV4-1
ASSPGGQGPTGELF
>TRBV13
ASSPRDRGFGNEQF
>TRBV10-2
ASSWGRANEQF
>TRBV5-1
ASSFERAGLVYEQY
>TRBV5-1
ASSLGRETSSYEQY
>TRBV5-4
ASSGPGTEANYGYT
>TRBV2
ASSDLGTGGRGNTEAF
>TRBV28
ASSLEAGMNTEAF
>TRBV4-3
ASSQGQGSNQPQH
>TRBV2
ASTVLAGGPFQETQY
>TRBV19
ASSRTGGTEAF
>TRBV19
ASSLRTRYSNQPQH
>TRBV4-1
ASSQDRRVQETQY
>TRBV14
ASSHVAGVLYNEQF
>TRBV2
ASSERGRLNTEAF
>TRBV19
ASRKTGGENYEQY
>TRBV6-5
ASREREHLYNEQF
>TRBV29-1
SVVKGSVGTEAF
>TRBV2
ASTLGLAGGNTGELF
>TRBV5-1
ASSFNNRTGITEAF
>TRBV27
ASSAQSGRAYNEQF
>TRBV27
ASSWSGATGELF
>TRBV6-6
ASRSSAGGADTQY
>TRBV9
ASSVERHDNEQF
>TRBV7-2
ASSSSRSGGDTQY
>TRBV7-3
ASSLLDRGPFTEAF
>TRBV14
ASSPSGQDHRRHGYT